The rows below give T cell receptor beta chains drawn from one sample of a study of blood T cell repertoires in COVID-19. Produced via immunoSEQ multiplex PCR; TCRdb's table is partial and in-frame only. This repertoire shows about 400,000 clones, 70% to 90% found once; its top ten account for approximately 1.5%. Sequences were obtained from peripheral blood. Source of these receptors: a woman in her 30s with active or convalescent COVID-19. Both conserved end residues are part of each CDR3. D genes are given only for firm matches. Clone size, where shown, is once, few, many, or a class for clones that have expanded.

d_gene: TRBD1; j_gene: TRBJ2-5; v_gene: TRBV29-1; abundance: -; CDR3aa: CSVDEMGQGATQYF; CDR3nt: TGCAGCGTTGACGAGATGGGACAGGGGGCGACCCAGTACTTC
d_gene: TRBD1; j_gene: TRBJ1-2; v_gene: TRBV3-1/TRBV3-2; abundance: -; CDR3aa: CASSPTGTVVSNYGYTF; CDR3nt: TGTGCCAGCAGCCCTACCGGGACAGTCGTATCTAACTATGGCTACACCTTC
d_gene: -; j_gene: TRBJ1-2; v_gene: TRBV5-6; abundance: -; CDR3aa: CASSLDLGLGYGYTF; CDR3nt: TGTGCCAGCAGCTTGGATCTCGGGTTGGGCTATGGCTACACCTTC
d_gene: -; j_gene: TRBJ2-1; v_gene: TRBV19; abundance: -; CDR3aa: CASSPGGNYNEQFF; CDR3nt: TGTGCCAGTAGCCCAGGAGGGAACTACAATGAGCAGTTCTTC
d_gene: TRBD1; j_gene: TRBJ1-2; v_gene: TRBV6-6; abundance: few; CDR3aa: CASSSPGGLGYGYTF; CDR3nt: TGTGCCAGCAGTTCCCCAGGGGGCCTCGGCTATGGCTACACCTTC
d_gene: TRBD1; j_gene: TRBJ2-7; v_gene: TRBV7-9; abundance: -; CDR3aa: CASSFGQGKAYEQYF; CDR3nt: TGTGCCAGCAGCTTTGGACAGGGGAAGGCCTACGAGCAGTACTTC
d_gene: TRBD1; j_gene: TRBJ1-1; v_gene: TRBV27; abundance: -; CDR3aa: CASSPGTGGWNTEAFF; CDR3nt: TGTGCCAGCAGTCCCGGGACAGGGGGCTGGAACACTGAAGCTTTCTTT
d_gene: -; j_gene: TRBJ1-1; v_gene: TRBV18; abundance: -; CDR3aa: CASSPENYLDFEAFF; CDR3nt: TGTGCCAGCTCACCAGAGAATTACCTCGACTTTGAAGCTTTCTTT
d_gene: -; j_gene: TRBJ1-1; v_gene: TRBV6-5; abundance: -; CDR3aa: CASRTQGNTEAFF; CDR3nt: TGTGCCAGCAGGACCCAGGGAAACACTGAAGCTTTCTTT
d_gene: -; j_gene: TRBJ2-3; v_gene: TRBV2; abundance: few; CDR3aa: CASSGSGVGGTDTQYF; CDR3nt: TGTGCCAGCAGTGGGTCCGGGGTTGGAGGCACAGATACGCAGTATTTT
d_gene: TRBD1; j_gene: TRBJ2-5; v_gene: TRBV25-1; abundance: few; CDR3aa: CASTDGDRLEETQYF; CDR3nt: TGTGCCAGCACCGACGGGGACAGGTTGGAAGAGACCCAGTACTTC
d_gene: TRBD2; j_gene: TRBJ2-5; v_gene: TRBV7-2; abundance: -; CDR3aa: CASSHRTSGGTYQETQYF; CDR3nt: TGTGCCAGCAGCCACCGGACTAGCGGGGGGACCTACCAAGAGACCCAGTACTTC
d_gene: TRBD1; j_gene: TRBJ2-3; v_gene: TRBV13; abundance: -; CDR3aa: CASSGGTGGTDTQYF; CDR3nt: TGTGCCAGCAGCGGGGGGACAGGGGGCACAGATACGCAGTATTTT
d_gene: -; j_gene: TRBJ1-6; v_gene: TRBV25-1; abundance: -; CDR3aa: CASTGGLGSPLHF; CDR3nt: TGTGCCAGCACTGGAGGATTAGGATCACCCCTCCACTTT
d_gene: TRBD2; j_gene: TRBJ2-2; v_gene: TRBV6-2/TRBV6-3; abundance: -; CDR3aa: CASSYLGLAGSYTGELFF; CDR3nt: TGTGCCAGCAGTTACCTCGGACTAGCGGGATCGTACACCGGGGAGCTGTTTTTT
d_gene: TRBD2; j_gene: TRBJ2-7; v_gene: TRBV3-1/TRBV3-2; abundance: -; CDR3aa: CASSHTAGYSYEQYF; CDR3nt: TGTGCCAGCAGCCACACAGCGGGGTACTCCTACGAGCAGTACTTC
d_gene: -; j_gene: TRBJ1-2; v_gene: TRBV28; abundance: -; CDR3aa: CASVRQKLVGGYTF; CDR3nt: TGTGCCAGCGTGCGGCAAAAACTCGTTGGTGGCTACACCTTC
d_gene: TRBD1; j_gene: TRBJ2-3; v_gene: TRBV6-5; abundance: -; CDR3aa: CASTATGDGTQYF; CDR3nt: TGTGCCAGCACCGCCACAGGGGACGGTACGCAGTATTTT
d_gene: TRBD2; j_gene: TRBJ2-7; v_gene: TRBV5-1; abundance: -; CDR3aa: CASSLLLAGPSYEQYF; CDR3nt: TGCGCCAGCAGCTTGTTGCTAGCGGGACCCTCCTACGAGCAGTACTTC
d_gene: -; j_gene: TRBJ2-2; v_gene: TRBV7-6; abundance: -; CDR3aa: CASSPGTSRRSGELFF; CDR3nt: TGTGCCAGCAGCCCGGGGACTTCGCGACGCTCCGGGGAGCTGTTTTTT
d_gene: TRBD1; j_gene: TRBJ1-1; v_gene: TRBV19; abundance: -; CDR3aa: CATGEGAFSAFF; CDR3nt: TGTGCGACAGGAGAGGGGGCTTTTTCAGCTTTCTTT
d_gene: TRBD1; j_gene: TRBJ2-1; v_gene: TRBV18; abundance: -; CDR3aa: CASSPTGGPNEQFF; CDR3nt: TGTGCCAGCTCACCAACAGGGGGCCCCAATGAGCAGTTCTTC
d_gene: -; j_gene: TRBJ1-1; v_gene: TRBV27; abundance: -; CDR3aa: CASSLSGGTEAFF; CDR3nt: TGTGCCAGCAGTTTATCAGGGGGCACTGAAGCTTTCTTT
d_gene: TRBD1; j_gene: TRBJ2-1; v_gene: TRBV5-1; abundance: -; CDR3aa: CASSTTGTGSNEQFF; CDR3nt: TGCGCCAGCAGCACAACCGGGACAGGGAGCAATGAGCAGTTCTTC
d_gene: TRBD1; j_gene: TRBJ1-5; v_gene: TRBV6-4; abundance: -; CDR3aa: CASSDPGQLNQPQHF; CDR3nt: TGTGCCAGCAGTGACCCGGGACAGCTCAATCAGCCCCAGCATTTT
d_gene: -; j_gene: TRBJ1-6; v_gene: TRBV7-6; abundance: -; CDR3aa: CASSSTSGYNSPLHF; CDR3nt: TGTGCCAGCAGCTCCACGAGCGGTTATAATTCACCCCTCCACTTT
d_gene: -; j_gene: TRBJ1-6; v_gene: TRBV2; abundance: -; CDR3aa: CASSEGISYNSPLHF; CDR3nt: TGTGCCAGCAGTGAAGGTATCTCCTATAATTCACCCCTCCACTTT
d_gene: -; j_gene: TRBJ2-3; v_gene: TRBV5-1; abundance: -; CDR3aa: CASSLAGGEVFTQYF; CDR3nt: TGCGCCAGCAGCTTGGCGGGGGGCGAAGTTTTTACGCAGTATTTT
d_gene: TRBD1; j_gene: TRBJ1-2; v_gene: TRBV5-5; abundance: -; CDR3aa: CASNSGTENYGYTF; CDR3nt: TGTGCCAGCAATAGCGGGACAGAAAACTATGGCTACACCTTC
d_gene: -; j_gene: TRBJ2-3; v_gene: TRBV6-5; abundance: -; CDR3aa: CASTSPKRDTQYF; CDR3nt: TGTGCCTCGACTAGTCCGAAGAGAGATACGCAGTATTTT
d_gene: TRBD1; j_gene: TRBJ1-5; v_gene: TRBV15; abundance: -; CDR3aa: CATSQAPQGAVEPQHF; CDR3nt: TGTGCCACCAGCCAGGCCCCACAGGGGGCGGTTGAGCCCCAGCATTTT
d_gene: TRBD2; j_gene: TRBJ2-2; v_gene: TRBV19; abundance: -; CDR3aa: CASSIIAGGTGELFF; CDR3nt: TGTGCCAGTAGTATAATCGCGGGGGGGACCGGGGAGCTGTTTTTT
d_gene: -; j_gene: TRBJ1-2; v_gene: TRBV6-5; abundance: -; CDR3aa: CASSFGEGRANYGYTF; CDR3nt: TGTGCCAGCAGTTTCGGGGAAGGTCGGGCTAACTATGGCTACACCTTC
d_gene: -; j_gene: TRBJ1-4; v_gene: TRBV2; abundance: -; CDR3aa: CASRLTGEKLFF; CDR3nt: TGTGCCAGCAGATTAACAGGTGAAAAACTGTTTTTT
d_gene: -; j_gene: TRBJ2-7; v_gene: TRBV12-3/TRBV12-4; abundance: -; CDR3aa: CASSTGGF; CDR3nt: TGTGCCAGCAGCACTGGAGGTTTC
d_gene: TRBD2; j_gene: TRBJ2-7; v_gene: TRBV10-2; abundance: -; CDR3aa: CASSGLAGGVPYEQYF; CDR3nt: TGCGCCAGCAGCGGACTAGCGGGCGGTGTCCCCTACGAGCAGTACTTC
d_gene: -; j_gene: TRBJ2-1; v_gene: TRBV15; abundance: -; CDR3aa: CATSRDRGEQFF; CDR3nt: TGTGCCACCAGCAGAGATCGGGGTGAGCAGTTCTTC
d_gene: TRBD1; j_gene: TRBJ2-3; v_gene: TRBV27; abundance: -; CDR3aa: CASSPDRAHTDTQYF; CDR3nt: TGTGCCAGCAGTCCGGACAGGGCCCACACAGATACGCAGTATTTT
d_gene: TRBD2; j_gene: TRBJ2-1; v_gene: TRBV4-1; abundance: -; CDR3aa: CASSQDSLAGGTIYNEQFF; CDR3nt: TGCGCCAGCAGCCAAGATTCTCTAGCGGGGGGCACTATTTACAATGAGCAGTTCTTC
d_gene: TRBD2; j_gene: TRBJ2-5; v_gene: TRBV4-1; abundance: once; CDR3aa: CASSQDGPASGGQETQYF; CDR3nt: TGCGCCAGCAGCCAAGATGGGCCTGCTAGCGGGGGACAAGAGACCCAGTACTTC
d_gene: -; j_gene: TRBJ1-5; v_gene: TRBV6-5; abundance: once; CDR3aa: CASSYLGVNQPQHF; CDR3nt: TGTGCCAGCAGTTACCTAGGGGTAAATCAGCCCCAGCATTTT
d_gene: TRBD1; j_gene: TRBJ1-1; v_gene: TRBV4-1; abundance: -; CDR3aa: CASSLHSTGGVTEAFF; CDR3nt: TGCGCCAGCAGCCTACACTCTACAGGGGGTGTCACTGAAGCTTTCTTT
d_gene: -; j_gene: TRBJ2-7; v_gene: TRBV7-9; abundance: -; CDR3aa: CASSTGHYYEQYF; CDR3nt: TGTGCCAGCAGCACGGGACACTACTACGAGCAGTACTTC